This T cell receptor beta chain was found in a study of T cells in localized non-small cell lung cancer. This CDR3 contains 10 residues. Deletions cut 6 bases from V and 5 bases from J, with 8 bases between. Germline values: CDR1 DFQATT, CDR2 SNEGSKA (reference sequence). The study, taken as a whole, reports: Clonality peaked in uninvolved adjacent lung rather than tumor. Without multi-region sequencing, intratumor heterogeneity could not be excluded. Longer overall survival accompanied higher blood T cell density.

With respect to this clone: Its antigen is as yet unknown.

Sequencing used immunoSEQ multiplex PCR; TCRdb keeps in-frame clones, though not all of them. The sample has 100,000 to 150,000 clones; 80% to 90% are singletons. This TCR was sampled from a female donor at least 60 years old with stage I lung adenocarcinoma. The sample consisted of peripheral blood, taken before any cancer treatment. The V gene is TRBV20-1, the J gene TRBJ2-7; D unresolved. CDR3 sequence: CSATRDEQYF. CDR3 bases: TGCAGTGCAACTCGGGACGAGCAGTACTTC.